Below are 21 T cell receptor beta chains sequenced from a single sample in a study of shared clonotypes between healthy human individuals (dated by TCRdb to 2020 to 2021). The library was prepared using the immunoSEQ multiplex PCR assay. TCRdb took this table from immuneACCESS and kept in-frame rearrangements with V and J called. Such tables lack part of the clones; where checked against another copy, unresolved V genes explain under half of the gap, and the rest is unexplained. The sample table lists about 530,000 clones, 96% of them with a count of one. Approximately 0.06% of the sample is in the top ten clones. Specimen: naive CD4+ T cells sorted from blood. Reading the label with the study, this specimen's cell subset or site is: CD45RA+ positively selected. The origin of the receptors is a woman younger than 45 in good health.

V and J are TRBV6-1 and TRBJ2-2; 8 nucleotides agree with TRBD1. In germline, CDR1 is MNHNS, CDR2 SASEGT. The CDR3 extends over 16 amino acids. Trimming at V came to 3 bases and at J to 1 base, leaving 4 bases not matched to a gene. CDR3 in DNA: TGTGCCAGCAGTGATACAGGGGGTGGGAACACCGGGGAGCTGTTTTTT. Its translation is CASSDTGGGNTGELFF.

This chain joins TRBV5-1 and TRBJ2-2; D call uncertain. Germline V gene sequence: CDR1 SGHRS, CDR2 YFSETQ. This CDR3 has 14 residues. V was trimmed by 3 bases and J by 6 bases, leaving 12 bases between them. CDR3 amino acids: CASSSSHGAGELFF. CDR3 in DNA: TGCGCCAGCAGCTCGTCGCATGGAGCCGGGGAGCTGTTTTTT. Complete variable domain (other parts from reference TRBV5-1 and TRBJ2-2): KAGVTQTPRYLIKTRGQQVTLSCSPISGHRSVSWYQQTPGQGLQFLFEYFSETQRNKGNFPGRFSGRQFSNSRSEMNVSTLELGDSALYLCASSSSHGAGELFFGEGSRLTVL.

The V gene is TRBV11-2, the J gene TRBJ2-1, with 9 positions matching TRBD1. Germline CDR1 reads SGHAT; CDR2 reads FQNNGV. The junction had 6 bases not matched to a gene; V was cut back by 2 bases and J by 4 bases. The CDR3 runs 16 residues. CDR3 sequence reads: CASSLSGQGAYNEQFF. DNA of the CDR3: TGTGCCAGCAGCTTATCGGGACAGGGTGCTTACAATGAGCAGTTCTTC.

V gene TRBV5-1 combines with J gene TRBJ2-7; possible D gene TRBD1, 5 bases. The V end was cut by 4 bases, the J end by 2 bases, with 19 bases between. Germline assignment: CDR1 SGHRS and CDR2 YFSETQ. The CDR3 is 16 residues long. The CDR3 loop is CASSLDPAQATYEQYF. The CDR3 DNA reads as TGCGCCAGCAGCCTGGACCCGGCACAGGCCACCTACGAGCAGTACTTC.

CDR3 sequence (DNA): TGTGCCACCAGTCGTCCAGGCCCCTACGAGCAGTACTTC. Its translation: CATSRPGPYEQYF. The chain carries TRBV19 and TRBJ2-7; D is ambiguous. Germline assignment: CDR1 LNHDA and CDR2 SQIVND (reference sequence). Trimming left V 10 bases short and J 2 bases short, with 15 bases between. CDR3 size: 13 residues.

The table lists this clone with a count of one. The chain links TRBV18 to TRBJ1-1; D not certain. The V end was cut by 2 bases, the J end by 3 bases, with 10 bases between. CDR1 is KGHSH and CDR2 is LQKENI in the germline V gene. The CDR3 consists of 14 residues. CDR3 amino acids: CASSPGQWDTEAFF. The CDR3 coding sequence is TGTGCCAGCTCACCAGGGCAATGGGACACTGAAGCTTTCTTT. Using reference TRBV18 and TRBJ1-1 for the parts outside the CDR3, the full variable domain is NAGVMQNPRHLVRRRGQEARLRCSPMKGHSHVYWYRQLPEEGLKFMVYLQKENIIDESGMPKERFSAEFPKEGPSILRIQQVVRGDSAAYFCASSPGQWDTEAFFGQGTRLTVV.

The sample holds a few counts of this clone. The rearrangement joins TRBV7-9 to TRBJ2-7; D call uncertain. The CDR3 consists of 12 residues. Germline V CDR1 and CDR2: SEHNR, FQNEAQ (reference sequence). Deletions cut 5 bases from V and 4 bases from J, with 9 bases between. Here the CDR3 reads CASSPYTYEQYF. As DNA, the CDR3 is TGTGCCAGCAGCCCCTATACTTACGAGCAGTACTTC.

This chain joins TRBV4-1 and TRBJ2-1, with 7 bases that match TRBD2. V was clipped by 4 bases and J by 3 bases; unmatched bases: 3. Germline loops: CDR1 MGHRA, CDR2 YSYEKL. The CDR3 consists of 14 residues. CDR3 nucleotide sequence: TGCGCCAGCAGCCCTACTAGCGTCTACAATGAGCAGTTCTTC. Translated, it gives CASSPTSVYNEQFF.

The chain recombines TRBV10-3 with TRBJ2-7, with TRBD2 matching over 7 bases. V shed 3 bases and J 2 bases; nucleotides not matched to a gene: 1. Germline values: CDR1 ENHRY, CDR2 SYGVKD. CDR3 length: 13 amino acids. The CDR3 nucleotides are TGTGCCATCAGTGACCGGGAGGCCTACGAGCAGTACTTC. This codes for CAISDREAYEQYF.

The V gene is TRBV2, the J gene TRBJ2-1, with TRBD2 matching 8 bases. CDR1 SNHLY and CDR2 FYNNEI come from the germline V gene. The CDR3 totals 15 residues. V gave up 6 bases and J gave up 7 bases; unmatched junction bases: 11. The CDR3 nucleotides are TGTGCCAGCAGCGATCTCCGGGGGGGTTGGAATGAGCAGTTCTTC. Protein product: CASSDLRGGWNEQFF.

The table lists this clone with a count of one. This rearrangement joins TRBV28 to TRBJ1-1; 8 positions match TRBD1. This CDR3 spans 15 amino acids. V was clipped by 8 bases and J by 5 bases; unmatched bases: 13. Germline CDR1 reads MDHEN; CDR2 reads SYDVKM. The CDR3 DNA is TGTGCCAGCCCGGGGACAGGTGGGGTGGGTACTGAAGCTTTCTTT. It codes for CASPGTGGVGTEAFF.

This chain connects TRBV28 to TRBJ2-2; 7 bases agree with TRBD1. CDR1 and CDR2 (germline): MDHEN, SYDVKM. The CDR3 consists of 14 residues. V dropped 6 bases and J dropped 5; count of bases not matched to a gene: 6. CDR3 loop: CASSWAGGTGELFF. CDR3 nucleotide sequence: TGTGCCAGCAGCTGGGCAGGGGGAACCGGGGAGCTGTTTTTT.

The V gene is TRBV5-4, the J gene TRBJ1-1; perhaps TRBD1 as D (5 bases). Germline-derived CDR1 and CDR2 are SGHNT and YYREEE (reference sequence). V was cut by 0 bases and J by 4 bases, with 10 bases left in between. This CDR3 region has 14 residues. CDR3 in DNA: TGTGCCAGCAGCTTGGGGGGCGGGGGCACTGAAGCTTTCTTT. It translates to CASSLGGGGTEAFF.

This chain links TRBV2 with TRBJ2-5; tentative D call: TRBD2 (5 bases). TRBJ2-7 matches the DNA end more closely, so the J call is doubtful. The CDR3 is 14 residues long. The germline V gene encodes CDR1 SNHLY and CDR2 FYNNEI. As DNA, the CDR3 is TGTGCCAGCAGTCCTCTGCACACTAGTTACGAGCAGTACTTC. It specifies CASSPLHTSYEQYF.

The CDR3 reads CASSPGTGSHEQYF. DNA of the CDR3: TGTGCCAGCTCTCCCGGGACAGGGTCCCACGAGCAGTACTTC. The genes are TRBV18 and TRBJ2-7, with TRBD1 identical over 9 bases. CDR1 KGHSH and CDR2 LQKENI come from the germline V gene. V was pared by 6 bases and J by 5 bases, with 8 bases of the junction left unmatched. The CDR3 covers 14 residues.

This clone is a singleton in its sample. V usage is TRBV19 and J usage is TRBJ1-4; TRBD1 is a possible D gene (6 bases). The CDR3 loop spans 15 amino acids. Trimming took 5 bases from V and 2 from J, leaving 12 bases between them. Germline V gene data show CDR1 as LNHDA and CDR2 as SQIVND (reference sequence). In DNA, the CDR3 is TGTGCCAGTAGTTCCAGGGGTGGGACTAATGAAAAACTGTTTTTT. This encodes CASSSRGGTNEKLFF.

V usage is TRBV7-9 and J usage is TRBJ2-5; 8 bases fit TRBD1. Per germline, CDR1 SEHNR and CDR2 FQNEAQ (reference sequence). CDR3 length equals 15 residues. J gave up 2 bases and V 5 bases, and 7 bases lay outside the gene matches. CDR3 loop: CASSKHTGGQETQYF. CDR3 nucleotides: TGTGCCAGCAGCAAACACACAGGGGGGCAAGAGACCCAGTACTTC.

The V and J genes are TRBV14 and TRBJ1-1; 8 nucleotides line up with TRBD1. Germline loops: CDR1 SGHDN, CDR2 FVKESK. The CDR3 sequence is 14 residues long. The trim removed 4 bases at V and 1 base at J, leaving 2 bases unmatched. The CDR3 sequence is CASSRDRRNTEAFF. In DNA, the CDR3 is TGTGCCAGCAGCCGGGACAGGAGGAACACTGAAGCTTTCTTT.

The CDR3 loop reads CASSPPGENYGYTF. CDR3 nucleotides: TGTGCCAGCAGTCCCCCGGGAGAGAACTATGGCTACACCTTC. The chain is built from TRBV28 and TRBJ1-2; D remains unclear. The CDR3 has 14 residues. Germline V gives CDR1 MDHEN, CDR2 SYDVKM. V lost 5 bases, J lost 2 bases, and 12 bases lay in between.

The chain carries TRBV2 and TRBJ2-4, with 10 bases aligning to TRBD2. Trimming removed 5 bases from V and 0 bases from J; junction bases left unmatched: 10. This CDR3 spans 18 amino acids. CDR1 is SNHLY and CDR2 is FYNNEI in the germline V gene. The CDR3 region has the DNA TGTGCCAGCAGTACAAGCGGGGGGGACCTATTAGCCAAAAACATTCAGTACTTC. It specifies CASSTSGGDLLAKNIQYF.

The chain carries TRBV19 and TRBJ2-3; D is uncertain. The CDR3 extends over 13 amino acids. V lost 4 bases and J lost 1, with 6 bases in between. Per germline, CDR1 LNHDA and CDR2 SQIVND (reference sequence). CDR3 residues: CASSTPGTDTQYF. CDR3 bases: TGTGCCAGTAGTACCCCTGGCACAGATACGCAGTATTTT.